The rows below give T cell receptor beta chains drawn from one sample of a study of T cell responses to AZD1222 COVID-19 vaccine. Sequencing was performed with immunoSEQ multiplex PCR; in TCRdb, only in-frame clones are kept and a portion is missing. The sample holds about 160,000 clones, approximately 90% seen once. Sequencing was performed on peripheral blood, taken on day 0 of AZD1222 vaccination. The source of these receptors is an adult in good health. CDR3s include the opening cysteine and the closing phenylalanine or tryptophan. The D gene is left open where the match is weak. Clone size is not always given. Where it is, it says once, few, many or a class for expanded clones.

abundance: NA
j_gene: TRBJ1-3
v_gene: TRBV18
d_gene: NA
CDR3aa: CASSVQGVSGNTIYF
CDR3nt: TGTGCCAGCTCAGTACAGGGAGTCTCTGGAAACACCATATATTTT

abundance: NA
j_gene: TRBJ2-2
v_gene: TRBV12-3/TRBV12-4
d_gene: NA
CDR3aa: CASSLRVTGELFF
CDR3nt: TGTGCCAGCAGCCTCCGGGTCACCGGGGAGCTGTTTTTT

abundance: NA
j_gene: TRBJ2-1
v_gene: TRBV27
d_gene: TRBD2
CDR3aa: CASREGGRYNEQFF
CDR3nt: TGTGCCAGCAGGGAGGGAGGGCGCTACAATGAGCAGTTCTTC

abundance: NA
j_gene: TRBJ2-5
v_gene: TRBV5-1
d_gene: TRBD1
CDR3aa: CASSYRTGSPSYQETQYF
CDR3nt: TGCGCCAGCAGCTATCGGACAGGGTCGCCTTCGTACCAAGAGACCCAGTACTTC

abundance: NA
j_gene: TRBJ2-7
v_gene: TRBV19
d_gene: NA
CDR3aa: CASSSGHNEQYF
CDR3nt: TGTGCCAGTAGTTCCGGACACAACGAGCAGTACTTC

abundance: NA
j_gene: TRBJ1-6
v_gene: TRBV7-3
d_gene: NA
CDR3aa: CASSLKGGPNNSPLHF
CDR3nt: TGTGCCAGCAGCTTAAAGGGGGGGCCAAATAATTCACCCCTCCACTTT

abundance: NA
j_gene: TRBJ2-7
v_gene: TRBV28
d_gene: TRBD2
CDR3aa: CAVRDYEEQYF
CDR3nt: TGTGCCGTCCGGGACTATGAGGAGCAGTACTTC

abundance: NA
j_gene: TRBJ2-2
v_gene: TRBV28
d_gene: NA
CDR3aa: CASSLSAGVGELFF
CDR3nt: TGTGCCAGCAGTTTATCGGCAGGGGTGGGGGAGCTGTTTTTT

abundance: NA
j_gene: TRBJ2-1
v_gene: TRBV7-9
d_gene: NA
CDR3aa: CATVGGPTYNEQFF
CDR3nt: TGTGCCACCGTAGGCGGCCCTACCTACAATGAGCAGTTCTTC

abundance: NA
j_gene: TRBJ2-5
v_gene: TRBV10-1
d_gene: NA
CDR3aa: CASSESGRETQYF
CDR3nt: TGCGCCAGCAGTGAGTCCGGGCGAGAGACCCAGTACTTC

abundance: few
j_gene: TRBJ2-1
v_gene: TRBV27
d_gene: TRBD2
CDR3aa: CASSLSSGSSYNEQFF
CDR3nt: TGTGCCAGCAGTTTGTCTAGCGGGAGCTCCTACAATGAGCAGTTCTTC

abundance: NA
j_gene: TRBJ1-4
v_gene: TRBV7-9
d_gene: NA
CDR3aa: CASQLAATNEKLFF
CDR3nt: TGTGCCAGCCAGCTGGCCGCAACTAATGAAAAACTGTTTTTT